One and the same sample provided the 21 T cell receptor beta chains below, sequenced in a study of T-cell reconstitution after alpha-beta-depleted transplantation in children. The library targeted TCRbeta and was prepared with unique molecular identifiers. TCRdb fed the PCR reads into MiXCR, producing one record per CDR3 protein. The sample carries approximately 27,000 distinct CDR3 sequences, roughly a sixth recorded once. Sequences were derived from PBMCs, mostly from graft donor cells, sampled 60 days after TCRalphabeta/CD19-depleted stem cell transplant. The receptors were sampled from a male patient aged 2-15 years who had a stem cell transplant for acute lymphoblastic leukemia, so the T cells may come from the graft donor.

This clonotype was counted a few times. The chain has TRBV28 and TRBJ2-1, with 12 bases identical to TRBD2. In germline, CDR1 is MDHEN, CDR2 SYDVKM. The V gene end was trimmed by 7 bases and the J gene end by 0 bases; junction bases not matched to a gene: 10. The CDR3 runs to 18 residues. The CDR3 sequence: CASMGASGGGSSYNEQFF. The CDR3, as DNA: TGTGCCAGCATGGGGGCTAGCGGGGGGGGGAGCTCCTACAATGAGCAGTTCTTC.

In its sample, this clonotype was seen many times. The V call is TRBV5-1, the J call TRBJ1-1; 10 bases line up with TRBD1. The V gene end was trimmed by 4 bases and the J gene end by 7 bases; junction bases not matched to a gene: 7. In germline, CDR1 is SGHRS, CDR2 YFSETQ. CDR3 length equals 14 residues. CDR3 sequence: CASSGGTGDNEAFF. The CDR3 DNA is TGCGCCAGCAGCGGAGGGACAGGGGATAATGAAGCTTTCTTT.

Only a few counts were recorded for this clonotype. The chain joins TRBV19 to TRBJ1-5, with D possibly being TRBD1 (5 bases). Germline values: CDR1 LNHDA, CDR2 SQIVND (reference sequence). Trimming cost V 5 bases and J 0 bases, with 14 bases left between them. The CDR3 covers 16 residues. CDR3 protein: CASSDQQANSNQPQHF. In DNA, the CDR3 is TGTGCCAGTAGTGACCAACAGGCGAATAGCAATCAGCCCCAGCATTTT.

This clonotype was recorded at least ten times. The rearrangement uses TRBV29-1 and TRBJ2-7; D perhaps matches TRBD2 (6 bases). Trimming removed 1 base at V and 8 bases at J, with 12 bases between. The CDR3 runs to 12 residues. The germline V gene encodes CDR1 SQVTM and CDR2 ANQGSEA. CDR3 nucleotide sequence: TGCAGCGTTGAAGGGGCGGGGAATAAGCAGTACTTC. It codes for CSVEGAGNKQYF.

On this clonotype itself: A much more abundant neighbour one base away suggests this may be a read error. This rearrangement joins TRBV2 to TRBJ2-1, with 15 bases aligning to TRBD2. Germline CDR1 is SNHLY and CDR2 is FYNNEI. The CDR3 runs 18 residues. Here the CDR3 reads CARSSGTSGGLGYNEQFF. The CDR3, as DNA: TGTGCCCGCAGTTCGGGGACTAGCGGGGGGTTAGGTTACAATGAGCAGTTCTTC.

The table lists this clonotype with a count of one. J is TRBJ2-7 and V is TRBV7-9; unclear D gene. The CDR3 spans 14 residues. In germline, CDR1 is SEHNR, CDR2 FQNEAQ (reference sequence). The V end was cut by 1 base, the J end by 2 bases, with 9 bases between. CDR3 in DNA: TGTGCCAGCAGCTTAGGTTACGGTACCTACGAGCAGTACTTC. Translating gives CASSLGYGTYEQYF.

This clonotype showed up just a few times. The chain employs TRBV5-6 and TRBJ2-5; D is unresolved. The CDR3 is 13 residues long. Germline values: CDR1 SGHDT, CDR2 YYEEEE. V dropped 0 bases and J dropped 4 bases, with 7 bases sitting between them. The CDR3 spells CASSLGAVETQYF. Written as DNA, the CDR3 is TGTGCCAGCAGCTTGGGGGCAGTAGAGACCCAGTACTTC.

The table lists this clonotype with many counts. The chain recombines TRBV6-2 or TRBV6-3 with TRBJ2-3, with 7 bases identical to TRBD2. The V segment lost 7 bases and the J segment 5 bases; nucleotides outside the gene matches: 3. There are 12 residues in the CDR3. Germline V gene data show CDR1 as MNHEY and CDR2 as SVGEGT. The CDR3 reads CASMGGEDTQYF. The CDR3 DNA sequence: TGTGCCAGCATGGGGGGGGAAGATACGCAGTATTTT.

Ten or more counts support this clonotype. The chain is built from TRBV4-2 and TRBJ2-7; the D gene is possibly TRBD2 (6 bases). The V end lost 5 bases, the J end lost 2 bases, and 10 bases lay between the germline ends. The CDR3 is 13 amino acids. The germline gives CDR1 LGHNA, CDR2 YNFKEQ. The CDR3 DNA sequence: TGTGCCAGCAGCAGGACGGGAGCCTACGAGCAGTACTTC. Translated, it gives CASSRTGAYEQYF.

This clonotype has more than one count but fewer than ten. The V call is TRBV5-1, the J call TRBJ1-1, with D tentatively TRBD1 (6 bases). Trimming took off 0 bases at V and 6 bases at J, with 9 bases between the two ends. Germline lookup yields CDR1 SGHRS and CDR2 YFSETQ. The CDR3 runs to 13 residues. The CDR3 loop reads CASSLGQAPEAFF. As DNA, the CDR3 is TGCGCCAGCAGCTTGGGACAGGCCCCTGAAGCTTTCTTT.

This clonotype was detected a few times. At one end the junction does not follow the germline gene, possibly because of a read error. V gene TRBV10-3 combines with J gene TRBJ2-3; D may be TRBD1 (5 bases). The V gene's germline CDR1 is ENHRY and CDR2 SYGVKD. The CDR3 spans 13 residues. CDR3 coding DNA: TGTGCCATCAGTCCCGACCCGGTTTTCGACAGTCGTTTT. Amino acid sequence: CAISPDPVFDSRF.

The rearrangement links TRBV7-2 to TRBJ2-1; 8 nucleotides align to TRBD2. Germline lookup yields CDR1 SGHTA and CDR2 FQGNSA. V shed 5 bases and J 6 bases; nucleotides not matched to a gene: 9. The CDR3 consists of 15 residues. Written as DNA, the CDR3 is TGTGCCAGCAGCATACGGGGGGGCCTTTTCAATGAGCAGTTCTTC. It encodes CASSIRGGLFNEQFF.

This chain uses TRBV28 with TRBJ2-3; D unresolved. Germline assignment: CDR1 MDHEN and CDR2 SYDVKM. This CDR3 has 12 residues. V was clipped by 1 base and J by 7 bases, with 6 bases between them. The CDR3 sequence is CASSLLHNTQYF. CDR3 sequence (DNA): TGTGCCAGCAGTTTATTGCACAATACGCAGTATTTT.

J is TRBJ2-3 and V is TRBV12-3 or TRBV12-4, with 15 bases fitting TRBD2. The ends lost 6 bases at V and 0 bases at J; junction bases unmatched: 4. The CDR3 consists of 17 residues. This chain's CDR3 is CASRRTSGGVSTDTQYF. In nucleotides, the CDR3 is TGTGCCAGCAGGAGGACTAGCGGGGGGGTCAGCACAGATACGCAGTATTTT.

This clonotype was counted between two and nine times. The V and J genes are TRBV14 and TRBJ1-1, with D uncertain. The CDR3 has 12 residues. The germline CDR1 and CDR2 sequences are SGHDN and FVKESK. V lost 3 bases and J 12 bases, leaving 14 bases between the germline ends. The DNA for the CDR3 is TGTGCCAGCAGCCATGAGACAAGTTTTCCTTTCTTT. Translating gives CASSHETSFPFF. Filled out from reference TRBV14 and TRBJ1-1, the complete variable domain reads EAGVTQFPSHSVIEKGQTVTLRCDPISGHDNLYWYRRVMGKEIKFLLHFVKESKQDESGMPNNRFLAERTGGTYSTLKVQPAELEDSGVYFCASSHETSFPFFGQGTRLTVV.

This clonotype has at least ten counts. The chain employs TRBV7-9 and TRBJ1-1; D gene unclear. From germline, CDR1 is SEHNR and CDR2 FQNEAQ (reference sequence). This CDR3 has 14 amino acids. The V and J ends lost 4 bases and 6 bases respectively, with 15 bases between them. CDR3 DNA: TGTGCCAGCAGCTCCGTAACGGGGTCGGCTGAAGCTTTCTTT. Translation gives CASSSVTGSAEAFF.

The rearrangement links TRBV6-2 or TRBV6-3 to TRBJ2-7; 7 bases are a match to TRBD2. Germline CDR1 MNHEY, CDR2 SVGEGT. Trimming cost V 1 base and J 2 bases; bases outside gene matches: 14. The CDR3 is made up of 18 amino acids. CDR3 in amino acids: CASSYLPSGVGRAYEQYV. CDR3 nucleotides: TGTGCCAGCAGTTACTTACCAAGCGGGGTTGGAAGGGCCTACGAGCAGTACGTC.

This clonotype appeared a few times. V usage is TRBV4-3 and J usage is TRBJ2-1; 8 nucleotides line up with TRBD2. Germline CDR1 LGHNA, CDR2 YSLEER. Trimming took 2 bases from V and 7 from J; bases not matched to a gene: 10. There are 16 residues in the CDR3. Here the CDR3 DNA reads TGCGCCAGCAGCCAACTCCGGGGGGGGCTTATGAATGAGCAGTTCTTC. This translates into CASSQLRGGLMNEQFF.

This clonotype is large. V gene TRBV30 combines with J gene TRBJ2-4, with D unresolved. Germline V gene data show CDR1 as GTSNPN and CDR2 as SVGIG (reference sequence). V lost 2 bases to trimming and J lost 5 bases, with 7 bases between them. The CDR3 extends over 12 amino acids. As DNA, the CDR3 is TGTGCCTGGAGTTTTGGAGAAAACATTCAGTACTTC. It yields the protein CAWSFGENIQYF. Based on the CDR3 plus reference TRBV30 and TRBJ2-4, the full variable domain is SQTIHQWPATLVQPVGSPLSLECTVEGTSNPNLYWYRQAAGRGLQLLFYSVGIGQISSEVPQNLSASRPQDRQFILSSKKLLLSDSGFYLCAWSFGENIQYFGAGTRLSVL.

Relative to its sample, this clonotype is medium-sized (0.01 to 0.1%). The chain uses TRBV6-5 and TRBJ2-5; the match to TRBD1 covers 7 bases. Germline lookup yields CDR1 MNHEY and CDR2 SVGAGI. This CDR3 has 13 amino acids. Trimming took 7 bases from V and 2 from J; bases not matched to a gene: 4. CDR3 sequence (DNA): TGTGCCAGCATCCCCAGGGGGCAAGAGACCCAGTACTTC. It specifies CASIPRGQETQYF.

In its sample, this clonotype was seen a few times. The rearrangement links TRBV5-4 to TRBJ2-7; D assignment may be TRBD1 or TRBD2 (6 bases each). Trimming stripped 6 bases from V and 5 bases from J, with 18 bases between. CDR1 and CDR2 from the germline V gene are SGHNT and YYREEE (reference sequence). This CDR3 is 14 amino acids long. CDR3 protein: CASIRDRRGDEQYF. The DNA for the CDR3 is TGTGCCAGCATCAGAGACAGGCGCGGGGACGAGCAGTACTTC.